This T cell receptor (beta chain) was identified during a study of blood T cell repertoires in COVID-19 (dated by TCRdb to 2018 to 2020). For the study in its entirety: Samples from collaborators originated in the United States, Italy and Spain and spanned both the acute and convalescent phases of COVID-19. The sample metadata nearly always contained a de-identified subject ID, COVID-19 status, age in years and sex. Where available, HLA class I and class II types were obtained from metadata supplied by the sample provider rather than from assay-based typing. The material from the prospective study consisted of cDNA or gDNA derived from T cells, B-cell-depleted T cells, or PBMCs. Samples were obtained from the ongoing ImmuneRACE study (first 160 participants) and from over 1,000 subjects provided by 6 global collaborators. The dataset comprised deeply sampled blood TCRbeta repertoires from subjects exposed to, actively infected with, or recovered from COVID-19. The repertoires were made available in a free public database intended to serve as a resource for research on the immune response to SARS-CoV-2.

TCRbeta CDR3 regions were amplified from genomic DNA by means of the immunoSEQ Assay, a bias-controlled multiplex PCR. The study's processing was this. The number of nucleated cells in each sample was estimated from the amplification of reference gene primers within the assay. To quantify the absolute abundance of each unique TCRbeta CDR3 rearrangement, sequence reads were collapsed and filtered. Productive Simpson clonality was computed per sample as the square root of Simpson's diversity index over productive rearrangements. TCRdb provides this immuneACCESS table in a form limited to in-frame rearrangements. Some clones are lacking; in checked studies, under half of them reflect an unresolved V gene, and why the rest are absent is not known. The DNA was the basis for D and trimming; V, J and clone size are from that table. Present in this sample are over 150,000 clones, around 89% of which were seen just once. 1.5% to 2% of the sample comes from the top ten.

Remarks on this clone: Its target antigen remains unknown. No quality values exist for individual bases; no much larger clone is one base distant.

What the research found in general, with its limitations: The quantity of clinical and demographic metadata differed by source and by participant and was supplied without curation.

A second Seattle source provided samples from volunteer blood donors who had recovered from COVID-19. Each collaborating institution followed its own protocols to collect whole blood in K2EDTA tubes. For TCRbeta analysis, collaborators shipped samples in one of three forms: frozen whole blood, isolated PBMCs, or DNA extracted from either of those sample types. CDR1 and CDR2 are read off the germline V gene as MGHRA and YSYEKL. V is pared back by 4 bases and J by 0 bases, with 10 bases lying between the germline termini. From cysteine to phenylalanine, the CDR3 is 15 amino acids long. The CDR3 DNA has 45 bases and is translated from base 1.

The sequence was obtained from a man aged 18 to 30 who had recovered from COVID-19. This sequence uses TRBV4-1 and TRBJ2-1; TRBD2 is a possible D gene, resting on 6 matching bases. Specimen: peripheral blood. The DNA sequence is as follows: TGCGCCAGCAGCCGTACCGGGAGCTCCTACAATGAGCAGTTCTTC. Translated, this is CASSRTGSSYNEQFF.